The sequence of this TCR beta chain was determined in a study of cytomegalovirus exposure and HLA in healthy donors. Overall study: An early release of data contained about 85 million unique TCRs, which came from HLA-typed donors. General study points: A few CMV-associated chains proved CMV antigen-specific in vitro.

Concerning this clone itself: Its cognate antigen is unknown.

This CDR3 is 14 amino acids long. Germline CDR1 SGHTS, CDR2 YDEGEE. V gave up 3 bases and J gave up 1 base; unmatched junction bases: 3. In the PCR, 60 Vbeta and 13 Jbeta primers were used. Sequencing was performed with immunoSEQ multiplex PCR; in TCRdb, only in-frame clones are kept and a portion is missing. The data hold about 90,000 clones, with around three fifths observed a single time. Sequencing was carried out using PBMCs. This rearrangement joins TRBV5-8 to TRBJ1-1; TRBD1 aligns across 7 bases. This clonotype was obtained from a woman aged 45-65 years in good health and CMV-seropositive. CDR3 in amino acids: CASSCRTGNTEAFF. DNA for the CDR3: TGTGCCAGCAGCTGTCGGACAGGGAACACTGAAGCTTTCTTT.